These 23 T cell receptor beta chains came from one sample sequenced in a study of cytomegalovirus exposure and HLA in healthy donors. Libraries were prepared by immunoSEQ multiplex PCR; TCRdb keeps only in-frame clonotypes and omits some of them. The repertoire holds approximately 160,000 clones, less than 90% seen once, with 10% to 13% in the top ten. The specimen was PBMCs. The receptors shown here come from a young man in good health and CMV-seropositive.

The V gene is TRBV7-9, the J gene TRBJ2-4; 9 bases match TRBD2. V shed 5 bases and J 1 base; nucleotides not matched to a gene: 9. This CDR3 is built from 17 residues. Germline V gives CDR1 SEHNR, CDR2 FQNEAQ (reference sequence). The CDR3 DNA reads as TGTGCCAGCAGCCTAGAATCTAGCGGGGCCGCCAAAAACATTCAGTACTTC. Residues: CASSLESSGAAKNIQYF. Filled out from reference TRBV7-9 and TRBJ2-4, the complete variable domain reads DTGVSQNPRHKITKRGQNVTFRCDPISEHNRLYWYRQTLGQGPEFLTYFQNEAQLEKSRLLSDRFSAERPKGSFSTLEIQRTEQGDSAMYLCASSLESSGAAKNIQYFGAGTRLSVL.

This chain joins TRBV4-1 and TRBJ2-7; TRBD1 is a possible D gene (6 bases). V was cut by 1 base and J by 0 bases, with 10 bases left in between. This CDR3 spans 15 amino acids. Per germline, CDR1 MGHRA and CDR2 YSYEKL. This CDR3 is CASSQGQADSYEQYF. The CDR3 DNA reads as TGCGCCAGCAGCCAAGGACAGGCCGACTCCTACGAGCAGTACTTC.

This clone was seen only once. This chain uses TRBV27 with TRBJ1-2, with D possibly being TRBD1 (5 bases). The CDR3 has 12 amino acids. With 5 bases removed from V and 8 bases from J, the gap between germline ends came to 12 bases. Germline V gene lookup returns CDR1 MNHEY and CDR2 SMNVEV (reference sequence). CDR3 sequence (DNA): TGTGCCAGCAGTGAAGGGGCGGAGGGCTACACCTTC. Residues: CASSEGAEGYTF.

The gene calls are TRBV10-3 and TRBJ2-3; 8 positions match TRBD2. V lost 3 bases, J lost 2 bases, and 4 bases stayed unmatched. This CDR3 region has 15 residues. Germline CDR1 and CDR2: ENHRY and SYGVKD. DNA for the CDR3: TGTGCCATCAGTGACTTAGCGGGGCTCACAGATACGCAGTATTTT. Translation gives CAISDLAGLTDTQYF.

This chain uses TRBV19 with TRBJ1-1; D gene ambiguous. V lost 4 bases and J 8 bases, leaving 14 bases between the germline ends. The germline V gene encodes CDR1 LNHDA and CDR2 SQIVND (reference sequence). There are 13 residues in the CDR3. The chain's CDR3 is CASSTGMSSEAFF. The CDR3 region has the DNA TGTGCCAGTAGTACCGGGATGAGCAGCGAAGCTTTCTTT.

The rearrangement links TRBV5-1 to TRBJ2-3, with unresolved D. Trimming removed 4 bases from V and 2 bases from J, with 11 bases in between. Per the germline V gene, CDR1 is SGHRS and CDR2 is YFSETQ. This CDR3 is built from 14 residues. The DNA for the CDR3 is TGCGCCAGCAGCCCCGGGTTTGACACAGATACGCAGTATTTT. This codes for CASSPGFDTDTQYF.

This clone is a singleton in its sample. The chain combines TRBV7-7 with TRBJ2-3; D is ambiguous. The length of the CDR3 is 13 residues. Trimming stripped 4 bases from V and 6 bases from J, with 11 bases between. Germline V gene lookup returns CDR1 SSHAT and CDR2 FNYEAQ (reference sequence). The CDR3 bases are TGTGCCAGCAGCTCCACGGGTGCGGATACGCAGTATTTT. This gives the protein CASSSTGADTQYF.

This chain links TRBV7-2 with TRBJ2-1; 8 nucleotides align to TRBD2. CDR1 is SGHTA and CDR2 is FQGNSA in the germline V gene. V lost 6 bases and J lost 5; bases outside the gene matches: 6. CDR3 length equals 14 residues. CDR3 DNA sequence: TGTGCCAGCAGTCTTGGACTAGCAAACAATGAGCAGTTCTTC. This translates into CASSLGLANNEQFF. The variable domain in full, completed from reference TRBV7-2 and TRBJ2-1, reads GAGVSQSPSNKVTEKGKDVELRCDPISGHTALYWYRQSLGQGLEFLIYFQGNSAPDKSGLPSDRFSAERTGGSVSTLTIQRTQQEDSAVYLCASSLGLANNEQFFGPGTRLTVL.

The CDR3 reads CAWRKLAGSTDTQYF. The CDR3 DNA is TGTGCCTGGAGGAAACTAGCGGGCTCCACAGATACGCAGTATTTT. The chain uses TRBV30 and TRBJ2-3; TRBD2 agrees at 9 bases. From germline, CDR1 is GTSNPN and CDR2 SVGIG (reference sequence). Trimming at V came to 3 bases and at J to 2 bases, leaving 6 bases not matched to a gene. This CDR3 comprises 15 residues. Combining the CDR3 with reference TRBV30 and TRBJ2-3 gives the whole variable domain SQTIHQWPATLVQPVGSPLSLECTVEGTSNPNLYWYRQAAGRGLQLLFYSVGIGQISSEVPQNLSASRPQDRQFILSSKKLLLSDSGFYLCAWRKLAGSTDTQYFGPGTRLTVL.

The rearrangement uses TRBV2 and TRBJ1-2; perhaps TRBD1 as D (5 bases). This CDR3 region has 14 residues. Germline CDR1 reads SNHLY; CDR2 reads FYNNEI. Trimming took 0 bases from V and 6 from J, leaving 11 bases between them. This chain's CDR3 is CASSEALRGDGYTF. CDR3 DNA sequence: TGTGCCAGCAGTGAAGCGCTTCGGGGGGATGGCTACACCTTC.

The chain is built from TRBV19 and TRBJ1-5; 9 positions match TRBD1. Germline V gives CDR1 LNHDA, CDR2 SQIVND (reference sequence). The length of the CDR3 is 16 residues. Losses at the gene ends were 4 bases for V and 5 bases for J; bases not matched to a gene: 9. CDR3 in amino acids: CASSTLRTGEDQPQHF. The CDR3 DNA reads as TGTGCCAGTAGTACCCTTCGGACAGGGGAGGATCAGCCCCAGCATTTT.

V gene TRBV6-5 combines with J gene TRBJ1-4; D not certain. Germline CDR1 and CDR2: MNHEY and SVGAGI. Trimming took off 6 bases at V and 5 bases at J, with 16 bases between the two ends. CDR3 length: 15 residues. DNA for the CDR3: TGTGCCAGCAGGGCTTTGGGCCAGCAAAATGAAAAACTGTTTTTT. Protein: CASRALGQQNEKLFF.

V is TRBV5-6 and J is TRBJ1-1, with 9 positions matching TRBD1. The germline CDR1 and CDR2 sequences are SGHDT and YYEEEE. The CDR3 extends over 16 amino acids. Trimming cost V 2 bases and J 1 base; bases outside gene matches: 6. The CDR3 here is CASSFGDRVTNTEAFF. CDR3 DNA: TGTGCCAGCAGCTTTGGGGACAGGGTAACGAACACTGAAGCTTTCTTT.

This clone was detected a few times. The V call is TRBV9, the J call TRBJ1-1; 7 bases line up with TRBD1. Germline CDR1 reads SGDLS; CDR2 reads YYNGEE. This CDR3 has 15 amino acids. The J segment lost 3 bases and the V segment lost 2 bases, leaving 7 bases of the junction unmatched. The CDR3 reads CASSVFPTGDTEAFF. CDR3 in DNA: TGTGCCAGCAGCGTTTTCCCTACAGGGGACACTGAAGCTTTCTTT.

CDR3 nucleotide sequence: TGTGCCAGCAGTGTGACAGGGGGCACTCAGCCCCAGCATTTT. Translating it yields CASSVTGGTQPQHF. This sequence joins TRBV6-5 and TRBJ1-5; 10 bases fit TRBD1. The CDR3 has 14 amino acids. J gave up 6 bases and V 5 bases, and 4 bases lay outside the gene matches. CDR1 and CDR2 (germline): MNHEY, SVGAGI.

The table lists this clone with a count of one. This chain's CDR3 is CASSPGLGSYEQYF. The CDR3, as DNA: TGCGCCAGCAGCCCGGGACTGGGAAGCTACGAGCAGTACTTC. The gene calls are TRBV5-1 and TRBJ2-7, with D perhaps matching TRBD2 (6 bases). Germline CDR1 SGHRS, CDR2 YFSETQ. The ends were cut back, 4 bases at V and 3 bases at J, with 14 bases in the middle. The CDR3 extends over 14 amino acids.

The V call is TRBV7-2, the J call TRBJ1-2; 7 positions match TRBD1. CDR3 size: 15 residues. Germline lookup yields CDR1 SGHTA and CDR2 FQGNSA. Trimming cost V 5 bases and J 1 base; bases outside gene matches: 7. This CDR3 is CASSQGQSNNYGYTF. Written as DNA, the CDR3 is TGTGCCAGCAGCCAGGGACAGTCAAATAACTATGGCTACACCTTC.

The chain carries TRBV19 and TRBJ1-6, with D uncertain. CDR1 and CDR2 (germline): LNHDA, SQIVND (reference sequence). The V end was cut by 0 bases, the J end by 10 bases, with 13 bases between. CDR3 length: 15 residues. CDR3 protein: CASSIDRATGSPLHF. In DNA, the CDR3 is TGTGCCAGTAGTATAGATCGCGCCACGGGGTCACCCCTCCACTTT.

The chain is built from TRBV4-1 and TRBJ2-7; 10 nucleotides match TRBD2. The V segment lost 0 bases and the J segment 1 base; nucleotides outside the gene matches: 6. Germline values: CDR1 MGHRA, CDR2 YSYEKL. CDR3 length equals 17 residues. The CDR3 bases are TGCGCCAGCAGCCAAGATACTAGCGGGACCTCTTCCTACGAGCAGTACTTC. As protein: CASSQDTSGTSSYEQYF.

V usage is TRBV28 and J usage is TRBJ1-4, with unresolved D. Germline CDR1 reads MDHEN; CDR2 reads SYDVKM. The CDR3 has 13 residues. Deletions cut 4 bases from V and 12 bases from J, with 15 bases between. The CDR3 DNA reads as TGTGCCAGCAGTTCGACCCATAAGCGGGAACTGTTTTTT. It yields the protein CASSSTHKRELFF.

This clone was seen many times. V is TRBV5-3 and J is TRBJ1-6; D is undetermined. TRBV5-3 is an ORF, with its function uncertain. V was clipped by 4 bases and J by 17 bases, with 7 bases between them. This CDR3 is built from 9 residues. CDR3 protein: CARSLPVHF. The CDR3 nucleotides are TGTGCCAGAAGCCTCCCGGTCCACTTT.

J is TRBJ2-7 and V is TRBV29-1; the match to TRBD1 covers 7 bases. The CDR3 has 13 residues. V was clipped by 6 bases and J by 2 bases; unmatched bases: 7. CDR1 and CDR2 from the germline V gene are SQVTM and ANQGSEA. For the CDR3, the DNA is TGCAGCGTGACGGGACAGATAACCTACGAGCAGTACTTC. Its translation is CSVTGQITYEQYF.

As DNA, the CDR3 is TGTGCCAGCAGCTTGGATTACGCCGGAGCTAACTATGGCTACACCTTC. Amino acids: CASSLDYAGANYGYTF. The chain has TRBV5-8 and TRBJ1-2, with no clear D. The CDR3 length is 16 residues. The germline CDR1 and CDR2 sequences are SGHTS and YDEGEE. V lost 0 bases and J 0 bases, leaving 12 bases between the germline ends.